The 30 T cell receptor beta chains below all came from one sample that was sequenced in a study of T-cell memory formation after mild COVID-19. TCRdb analysed the 5' RACE reads with MiXCR anew, one entry per CDR3 protein. Seen here are about half a million distinct CDR3 sequences, roughly 18% observed once, and the top ten hold about 12%. The sample was PBMCs or a T cell subset sorted from them (not recorded which). All receptors come from an adult woman who had mild COVID-19 (a few samples of this study predate the infection). Cell type and time point are not known.

At least ten counts were recorded for this clonotype. The chain links TRBV20-1 to TRBJ2-3; D might be TRBD1 or TRBD2, each matching 5 bases. V lost 3 bases to trimming and J lost 6 bases, with 13 bases between them. Per the germline V gene, CDR1 is DFQATT and CDR2 is SNEGSKA (reference sequence). CDR3 length: 13 amino acids. CDR3 protein: CSASGANWDTQYF. CDR3 DNA: TGCAGTGCTAGCGGGGCGAACTGGGATACGCAGTATTTT.

The chain is built from TRBV5-1 and TRBJ2-7, with 9 bases that match TRBD1. V trimming: 3 bases; J trimming: 0 bases; junction bases outside the gene matches: 1. The length of the CDR3 is 14 residues. In germline, CDR1 is SGHRS, CDR2 YFSETQ. CDR3 in amino acids: CASSWTGDSYEQYF. The CDR3 DNA sequence: TGCGCCAGCAGCTGGACAGGGGACTCCTACGAGCAGTACTTC.

This clonotype was detected ten times or more. The chain recombines TRBV7-8 with TRBJ2-7; D is undetermined. Germline V gives CDR1 SGHVS, CDR2 FQNEAQ. V was shortened by 3 bases and J by 2 bases, with 14 bases between the two germline ends. This CDR3 is 15 amino acids long. This chain's CDR3 is CASSFSRVPTYEQYF. The CDR3 coding sequence is TGTGCCAGCAGCTTCTCACGGGTACCTACCTACGAGCAGTACTTC.

This clonotype was seen many times. The chain couples TRBV27 to TRBJ1-1, with D perhaps TRBD1 (6 bases). Trimming cost V 6 bases and J 4 bases, with 12 bases left between them. CDR3 length equals 13 residues. The germline gives CDR1 MNHEY, CDR2 SMNVEV (reference sequence). As DNA, the CDR3 is TGTGCCAGCAGCCTCAGGGGTGGCACTGAAGCTTTCTTT. It encodes CASSLRGGTEAFF.

This clonotype was picked up many times. The chain uses TRBV6-4 and TRBJ2-3; 10 bases fit TRBD2. This CDR3 region has 15 residues. Trimming took 3 bases from V and 1 from J; bases not matched to a gene: 1. Per germline, CDR1 MRHNA and CDR2 SNTAGT. CDR3 in amino acids: CASSETSGGTDTQYF. The CDR3, as DNA: TGTGCCAGCAGTGAAACTAGCGGGGGCACAGATACGCAGTATTTT.

This clonotype turned up a few times. The V call is TRBV3-1, the J call TRBJ2-1; 7 bases match TRBD2. V lost 3 bases, J lost 14 bases, and 7 bases stayed unmatched. Germline V gives CDR1 LGHDT, CDR2 YNNKEL (reference sequence). The CDR3 runs 12 residues. The CDR3 protein is CASSHKGLRKFF. In DNA form, the CDR3 reads TGTGCCAGCAGCCATAAGGGACTACGGAAGTTCTTC.

V gene TRBV12-3 or TRBV12-4 combines with J gene TRBJ2-5, with D hard to call. The CDR3 is 13 residues long. Trimming removed 2 bases from V and 4 bases from J, with 8 bases in between. This chain's CDR3 is CASSLSPLETQYF. CDR3 coding DNA: TGTGCCAGCAGTTTAAGCCCTCTAGAGACCCAGTACTTC.

Only a few counts were recorded for this clonotype. This rearrangement joins TRBV7-9 to TRBJ2-5; D possibly uses TRBD1 or TRBD2 (6 bases each). Germline V lookup: CDR1 SEHNR, CDR2 FQNEAQ (reference sequence). CDR3 size: 14 residues. With 3 bases removed from V and 1 base from J, the gap between germline ends came to 9 bases. The CDR3 sequence: CASSFGGGQETQYF. For the CDR3, the DNA is TGTGCCAGCAGCTTTGGAGGGGGCCAAGAGACCCAGTACTTC.

At least ten counts were recorded for this clonotype. V is TRBV24-1 and J is TRBJ1-3, with 8 nucleotides matching TRBD1. Germline CDR1 and CDR2: KGHDR and SFDVKD. The CDR3 is made up of 15 amino acids. Trimming took 4 bases from V and 3 from J; bases not matched to a gene: 4. CDR3 in amino acids: CATSETGAYGNTIYF. The CDR3 DNA is TGTGCCACCAGTGAGACAGGGGCCTATGGAAACACCATATATTTT.

CDR3 bases: TGTGCCAGCCTCCCCCTCGACAGGGCCCGCTACGAGCAGTACTTC. Translating it yields CASLPLDRARYEQYF. This rearrangement joins TRBV2 to TRBJ2-7, with 7 bases lining up with TRBD1. Losses at the gene ends were 8 bases for V and 3 bases for J; bases not matched to a gene: 13. Germline CDR1 is SNHLY and CDR2 is FYNNEI. The length of the CDR3 is 15 residues.

This clonotype was found once. This CDR3 reads CASSLTGTRGTDTQYF. CDR3 nucleotide sequence: TGTGCCAGCAGTTTAACCGGGACCCGGGGCACAGATACGCAGTATTTT. V and J are TRBV12-3 or TRBV12-4 and TRBJ2-3, with D possibly being TRBD1 or TRBD2 (5 bases each). This CDR3 contains 16 residues. V lost 2 bases, J lost 1 base, and 13 bases lay in between.

As regards this clonotype: Mismatch with germline at one junction end may stem from a read error. The genes are TRBV7-7 and TRBJ2-3; the D gene is possibly TRBD2 (7 bases). There are 15 residues in the CDR3. Germline CDR1 is SSHAT and CDR2 is FNYEAQ (reference sequence). The CDR3 reads CASSLSPGGPDTQYF. The DNA for the CDR3 is TGTGCTAGCAGCTTATCGCCGGGGGGCCCGGATACGCAGTATTTT.

The chain combines TRBV7-9 with TRBJ2-1; D possibly corresponds to TRBD2 (6 bases). This CDR3 has 15 residues. Trimming left V 5 bases short and J 9 bases short, with 20 bases between. The germline V gene has CDR1 SEHNR and CDR2 FQNEAQ (reference sequence). Here the CDR3 reads CASSPPPPREVEQFF. CDR3 in DNA: TGTGCCAGCAGCCCTCCTCCCCCGCGGGAAGTTGAGCAGTTCTTC.

The chain uses TRBV18 and TRBJ2-7; the D call may be TRBD1 or TRBD2 (6 bases each). The ends were cut back, 3 bases at V and 6 bases at J, with 15 bases in the middle. This CDR3 spans 14 amino acids. CDR1 KGHSH and CDR2 LQKENI come from the germline V gene. CDR3: CASSPGNGGGEQYF. The DNA for the CDR3 is TGTGCCAGCTCACCTGGAAACGGGGGCGGCGAGCAGTACTTC.

This clonotype was seen repeatedly, ten times or more. The J gene is TRBJ2-1, the V gene TRBV6-2 or TRBV6-3; TRBD2 agrees at 7 bases. Per germline, CDR1 MNHEY and CDR2 SVGEGT. Losses at the gene ends were 11 bases for V and 0 bases for J; bases not matched to a gene: 4. This CDR3 spans 13 amino acids. The CDR3 bases are TGTGCCTCCCGGGACTACTCCTACAATGAGCAGTTCTTC. Translation gives CASRDYSYNEQFF.

This clonotype has only a few counts. The chain joins TRBV7-9 to TRBJ1-1; a possible D gene is TRBD1 (5 bases). There are 14 residues in the CDR3. V was cut by 4 bases and J by 1 base, with 10 bases left in between. CDR1 and CDR2 (germline): SEHNR, FQNEAQ (reference sequence). CDR3 loop: CASSSGRRNTEAFF. The CDR3 DNA sequence: TGTGCCAGCAGCTCGGGACGGCGGAACACTGAAGCTTTCTTT. Full variable domain (outside the CDR3, taken from reference TRBV7-9 and TRBJ1-1): DTGVSQNPRHKITKRGQNVTFRCDPISEHNRLYWYRQTLGQGPEFLTYFQNEAQLEKSRLLSDRFSAERPKGSFSTLEIQRTEQGDSAMYLCASSSGRRNTEAFFGQGTRLTVV.

This clonotype has at least ten counts. The chain is built from TRBV5-1 and TRBJ2-5; D call uncertain. Germline loops: CDR1 SGHRS, CDR2 YFSETQ. The V and J ends lost 0 bases and 10 bases respectively, with 13 bases between them. The CDR3 contains 13 residues. The CDR3 nucleotides read TGCGCCAGCAGCTTGGCCCCGCGGCAGTTCCAGTACTTC. It yields the protein CASSLAPRQFQYF.

This sequence joins TRBV7-9 and TRBJ1-1; D is uncertain. Germline CDR1 reads SEHNR; CDR2 reads FQNEAQ (reference sequence). The CDR3 runs to 15 residues. Trimming took 1 base from V and 4 from J, leaving 13 bases between them. CDR3 in DNA: TGTGCCAGCAGCTTAGGAGGCCTCGAAGTCACTGAAGCTTTCTTT. Amino acid sequence: CASSLGGLEVTEAFF.

This clonotype has only a few counts. The J gene is TRBJ2-2, the V gene TRBV25-1; no reliable D call. V lost 4 bases, J lost 4 bases, and 16 bases lay in between. The CDR3 length is 16 residues. Germline CDR1 and CDR2: MGHDK and SYGVNS. The CDR3 coding sequence is TGTGCCAGCAGTGTCCGGCGCGGAGCGAGCACCGGGGAGCTGTTTTTT. Protein sequence: CASSVRRGASTGELFF.

The chain combines TRBV20-1 with TRBJ1-6; TRBD1 agrees at 7 bases. V was clipped by 6 bases and J by 2 bases; unmatched bases: 7. The CDR3 has 15 residues. CDR1 is DFQATT, CDR2 SNEGSKA, per germline (reference sequence). The CDR3 nucleotides read TGCAGTGCCATACCAACAGGGGCCTATAATTCACCCCTCCACTTT. This gives the protein CSAIPTGAYNSPLHF.

The V gene is TRBV2, the J gene TRBJ2-2; perhaps TRBD1 as D (5 bases). V was pared by 3 bases and J by 5 bases, with 13 bases between. This CDR3 spans 15 amino acids. Germline CDR1 SNHLY, CDR2 FYNNEI. CDR3 loop: CASSDLGPRTGELFF. The CDR3 nucleotides read TGTGCCAGCAGTGACCTGGGGCCGCGGACCGGGGAGCTGTTTTTT.

The chain joins TRBV7-9 to TRBJ2-1; 7 nucleotides line up with TRBD1. J lost 4 bases, V lost 4 bases, and 4 bases had no gene match. The CDR3 is 14 amino acids. Germline V gene data show CDR1 as SEHNR and CDR2 as FQNEAQ (reference sequence). This chain's CDR3 is CASSSGQVYNEQFF. The CDR3 coding sequence is TGTGCCAGCAGCTCTGGACAGGTTTACAATGAGCAGTTCTTC.

This clonotype was detected only a few times. The J gene is TRBJ2-2, the V gene TRBV18; D call uncertain. Trimming cost V 8 bases and J 7 bases, with 17 bases left between them. The CDR3 is made up of 14 amino acids. Germline values: CDR1 KGHSH, CDR2 LQKENI. The CDR3 loop reads CASVQKTLHGELFF. The CDR3, as DNA: TGTGCCAGCGTACAGAAAACGCTTCACGGGGAGCTGTTTTTT.

This clonotype came up many times. The gene calls are TRBV6-5 and TRBJ2-2, with 11 bases matching TRBD1. Germline-derived CDR1 and CDR2 are MNHEY and SVGAGI. The V segment lost 4 bases and the J segment 6 bases; nucleotides outside the gene matches: 4. This CDR3 has 15 residues. The CDR3 is CASSSDRGRSGELFF. Written as DNA, the CDR3 is TGTGCCAGCAGTTCGGACAGGGGGCGATCCGGGGAGCTGTTTTTT.

The CDR3 loop reads CSAGGQGNNQPQHF. DNA for the CDR3: TGCAGTGCCGGGGGACAGGGGAACAATCAGCCCCAGCATTTT. The J gene is TRBJ1-5, the V gene TRBV20-1; 10 bases align to TRBD1. The CDR3 contains 14 residues. Germline assignment: CDR1 DFQATT and CDR2 SNEGSKA (reference sequence). Trimming removed 6 bases from V and 3 bases from J; junction bases left unmatched: 5.

This chain uses TRBV7-2 with TRBJ2-3; 7 bases are shared with TRBD2. This CDR3 has 17 amino acids. Germline values: CDR1 SGHTA, CDR2 FQGNSA. The V and J ends lost 2 bases and 0 bases, in that order; junction bases with no gene match: 8. The CDR3 DNA reads TGTGCCAGCAGCTTAATGTGGGGGGGAGCCAGCACAGATACGCAGTATTTT. Its protein product is CASSLMWGGASTDTQYF.

This clonotype was seen only a few times. The chain combines TRBV24-1 with TRBJ2-3, with D tentatively TRBD1 or TRBD2 (6 bases each). Germline-derived CDR1 and CDR2 are KGHDR and SFDVKD. The CDR3 contains 19 residues. With 4 bases removed from V and 5 bases from J, the gap between germline ends came to 27 bases. The CDR3 DNA reads TGTGCCACCAGTGACAGAGCCGGAGGGGGGCCTGTAGGTAGAGATACGCAGTATTTT. As protein: CATSDRAGGGPVGRDTQYF.

V is TRBV6-1 and J is TRBJ2-5; 9 bases fit TRBD2. V was pared by 7 bases and J by 4 bases, with 16 bases of the junction left unmatched. CDR3 length equals 17 residues. Germline CDR1 and CDR2: MNHNS and SASEGT. The CDR3 loop is CASTRSQASGVVETQYF. In nucleotides, the CDR3 is TGTGCCAGCACTCGCTCTCAGGCTAGCGGGGTAGTAGAGACCCAGTACTTC.

In the case of this clonotype: One junction end does not reproduce the germline sequence, and a read error may be involved. This chain uses TRBV7-7 with TRBJ2-5; 10 bases match TRBD1. CDR1 is SSHAT, CDR2 FNYEAQ, per germline (reference sequence). The CDR3 loop spans 16 amino acids. CDR3 DNA sequence: TGTGCTAGCAGCTCGGGGACAGGGGTGACCCAAGAGACCCAGTACTTC. Protein sequence: CASSSGTGVTQETQYF. The full variable domain, with the rest looked up from reference TRBV7-7 and TRBJ2-5, is GAGVSQSPRYKVTKRGQDVTLRCDPISSHATLYWYQQALGQGPEFLTYFNYEAQPDKSGLPSDRFSAERPEGSISTLTIQRTEQRDSAMYRCASSSGTGVTQETQYFGPGTRLLVL.

V and J are TRBV18 and TRBJ1-5; a weak D match, TRBD1 (6 bases). Germline V gene lookup returns CDR1 KGHSH and CDR2 LQKENI. The CDR3 has 15 residues. V was trimmed by 3 bases and J by 2 bases, leaving 11 bases between them. The CDR3 DNA follows: TGTGCCAGCTCACCTGAGGGGGTTGGCAATCAGCCCCAGCATTTT. Amino acid sequence: CASSPEGVGNQPQHF.